Presented here are 8 T cell receptor beta chains from one specimen sequenced in a study of cytomegalovirus exposure and HLA in healthy donors. TCRdb's copy holds only in-frame clones and misses some; the assay was immunoSEQ multiplex PCR. The data show about 65,000 clones, about 90% seen once. Sequencing was done on a sample of PBMCs. These receptors came from a woman in her late teens or twenties in good health and CMV-seronegative.

The chain uses TRBV2 and TRBJ2-5; TRBD1 agrees at 8 bases. CDR1 and CDR2 (germline): SNHLY, FYNNEI. With V trimmed by 0 bases and J by 5 bases, 2 bases remained unmatched. There are 14 residues in the CDR3. This chain's CDR3 is CASSEADREETQYF. CDR3 sequence (DNA): TGTGCCAGCAGTGAAGCGGACAGGGAGGAGACCCAGTACTTC.

There are a few counts of this clone. This chain connects TRBV28 to TRBJ2-7; TRBD2 matches at 8 bases. Germline-derived CDR1 and CDR2 are MDHEN and SYDVKM. The CDR3 consists of 14 residues. J lost 6 bases, V lost 3 bases, and 7 bases had no gene match. CDR3 nucleotide sequence: TGTGCCAGCAGTTTTCCCGGGAGGGGGACCGAGCAGTACTTC. Encoded protein: CASSFPGRGTEQYF. The entire variable domain, with the rest obtained from reference TRBV28 and TRBJ2-7, is as follows: DVKVTQSSRYLVKRTGEKVFLECVQDMDHENMFWYRQDPGLGLRLIYFSYDVKMKEKGDIPEGYSVSREKKERFSLILESASTNQTSMYLCASSFPGRGTEQYFGPGTRLTVT.

The chain has TRBV29-1 and TRBJ1-2; D is unresolved. CDR3 length: 12 residues. Trimming removed 5 bases from V and 3 bases from J, with 10 bases in between. CDR1 and CDR2 (germline): SQVTM, ANQGSEA. The DNA of the CDR3 is TGCAGCGTTTTCCGCACGGACTATGGCTACACCTTC. As protein: CSVFRTDYGYTF.

This chain connects TRBV21-1 to TRBJ1-4; the table assigns TRBD1, which was not confirmed against the DNA. TRBV21-1 is described as a pseudogene. This CDR3 region has 16 residues. This CDR3 reads CASSKVSWQGGEKLFF. CDR3 coding DNA: TGTGCCAGCAGCAAAGTAAGTTGGCAGGGTGGGGAAAAACTGTTTTTT.

This chain connects TRBV7-6 to TRBJ1-1; D might be TRBD1 (5 bases). The ends were cut back, 1 base at V and 4 bases at J, with 13 bases in the middle. CDR1 is SGHVS and CDR2 is FNYEAQ in the germline V gene. The CDR3 spans 15 residues. In nucleotides, the CDR3 is TGTGCCAGCAGCTTAGTCTCAGGGTTGGGCACTGAAGCTTTCTTT. Translation: CASSLVSGLGTEAFF.

The J gene is TRBJ1-4, the V gene TRBV25-1; a weak D match, TRBD1 (6 bases). CDR1 is MGHDK and CDR2 is SYGVNS in the germline V gene. Deletions cut 5 bases from V and 10 bases from J, with 20 bases between. The CDR3 is 15 residues long. The DNA of the CDR3 is TGTGCCAGCAGTCCGCTGACAGGTTACCAAGGAAAACTGTTTTTT. It encodes CASSPLTGYQGKLFF.

The chain recombines TRBV5-4 with TRBJ2-1; D gene unclear. V shed 0 bases and J shed 7 bases, with 8 bases lying between them. CDR3 length equals 13 residues. CDR1 and CDR2 (germline): SGHNT, YYREEE (reference sequence). The CDR3 DNA sequence: TGTGCCAGCAGCTTGGCTACGAGAAATGAGCAGTTCTTC. Protein sequence: CASSLATRNEQFF.

The chain is built from TRBV27 and TRBJ2-2, with TRBD1 identical over 7 bases. J lost 4 bases, V lost 9 bases, and 5 bases had no gene match. There are 13 residues in the CDR3. Germline V CDR1 and CDR2: MNHEY, SMNVEV (reference sequence). The CDR3 DNA sequence: TGTGCCAGTGTGGACAGGTTCACCGGGGAGCTGTTTTTT. Amino acid sequence: CASVDRFTGELFF.